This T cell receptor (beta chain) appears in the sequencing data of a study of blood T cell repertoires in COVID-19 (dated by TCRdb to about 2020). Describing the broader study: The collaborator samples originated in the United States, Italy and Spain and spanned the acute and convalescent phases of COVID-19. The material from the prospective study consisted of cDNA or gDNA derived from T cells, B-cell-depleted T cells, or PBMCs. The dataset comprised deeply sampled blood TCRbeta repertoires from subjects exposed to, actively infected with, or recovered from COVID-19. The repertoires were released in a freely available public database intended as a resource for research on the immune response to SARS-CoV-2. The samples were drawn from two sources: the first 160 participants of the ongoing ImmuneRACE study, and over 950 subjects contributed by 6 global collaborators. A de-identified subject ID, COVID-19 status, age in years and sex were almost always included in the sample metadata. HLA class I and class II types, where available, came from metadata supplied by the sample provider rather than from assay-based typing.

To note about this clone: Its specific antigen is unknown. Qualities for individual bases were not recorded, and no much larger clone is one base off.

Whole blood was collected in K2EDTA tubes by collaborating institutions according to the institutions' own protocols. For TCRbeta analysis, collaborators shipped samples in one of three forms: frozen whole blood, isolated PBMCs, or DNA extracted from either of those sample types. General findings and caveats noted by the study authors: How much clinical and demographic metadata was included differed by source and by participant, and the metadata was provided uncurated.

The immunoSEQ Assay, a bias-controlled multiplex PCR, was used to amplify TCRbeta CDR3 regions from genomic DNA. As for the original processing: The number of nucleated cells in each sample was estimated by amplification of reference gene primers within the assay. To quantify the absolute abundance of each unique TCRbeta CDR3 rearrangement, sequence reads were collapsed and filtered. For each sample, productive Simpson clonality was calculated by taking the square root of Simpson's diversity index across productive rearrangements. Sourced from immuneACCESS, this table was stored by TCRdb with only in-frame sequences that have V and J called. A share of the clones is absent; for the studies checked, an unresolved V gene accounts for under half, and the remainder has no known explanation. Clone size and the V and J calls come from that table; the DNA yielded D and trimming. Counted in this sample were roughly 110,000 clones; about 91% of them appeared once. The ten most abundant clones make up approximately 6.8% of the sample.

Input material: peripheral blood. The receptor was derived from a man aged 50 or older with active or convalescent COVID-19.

The DNA sequence is as follows: TGTGCCAGCAGTCCGATGAGGGGGCATAATGAGCAGTTCTTC. Its protein is CASSPMRGHNEQFF. The rearrangement joined TRBV6-5 to TRBJ2-1, and 7 junction bases match TRBD1. The CDR3 spans 14 residues, from the cysteine through the phenylalanine. The only DNA kept is the CDR3, 42 bases in frame from the first base. Per the germline V gene, MNHEY is the CDR1 and SVGAGI is the CDR2. V and J are trimmed by 5 bases and 7 bases, and the gene matches miss 8 bases of the junction.